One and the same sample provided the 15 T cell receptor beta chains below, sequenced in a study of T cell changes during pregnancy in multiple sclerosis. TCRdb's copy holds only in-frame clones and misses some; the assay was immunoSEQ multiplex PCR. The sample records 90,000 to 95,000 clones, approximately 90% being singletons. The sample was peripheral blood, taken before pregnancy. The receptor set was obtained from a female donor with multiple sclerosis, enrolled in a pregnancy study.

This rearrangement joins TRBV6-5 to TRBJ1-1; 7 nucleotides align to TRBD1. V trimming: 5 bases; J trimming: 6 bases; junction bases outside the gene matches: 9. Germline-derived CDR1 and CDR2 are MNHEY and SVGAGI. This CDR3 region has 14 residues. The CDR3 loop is CASSLGGTAAEAFF. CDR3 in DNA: TGTGCCAGCAGTCTAGGGGGGACAGCGGCTGAAGCTTTCTTT.

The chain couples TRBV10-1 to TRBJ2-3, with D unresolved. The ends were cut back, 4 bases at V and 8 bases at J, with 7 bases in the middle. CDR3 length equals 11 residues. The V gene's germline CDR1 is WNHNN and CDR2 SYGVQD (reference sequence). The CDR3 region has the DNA TGCGCCAGCAGTGCATCAGTTACGCAGTATTTT. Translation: CASSASVTQYF.

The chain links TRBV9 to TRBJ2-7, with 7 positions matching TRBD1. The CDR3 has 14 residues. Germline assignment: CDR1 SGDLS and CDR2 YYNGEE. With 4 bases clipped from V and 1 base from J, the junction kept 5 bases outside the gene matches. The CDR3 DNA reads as TGTGCCAGCAGCTCAGGGGACAGTTCCTACGAGCAGTACTTC. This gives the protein CASSSGDSSYEQYF.

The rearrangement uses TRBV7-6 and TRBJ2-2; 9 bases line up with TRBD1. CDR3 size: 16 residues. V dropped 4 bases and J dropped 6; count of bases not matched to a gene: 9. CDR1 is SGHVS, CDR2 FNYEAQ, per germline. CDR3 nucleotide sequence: TGTGCCAGCAGCTCGTTACAGGGGGCGCGATCCGGGGAGCTGTTTTTT. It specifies CASSSLQGARSGELFF.

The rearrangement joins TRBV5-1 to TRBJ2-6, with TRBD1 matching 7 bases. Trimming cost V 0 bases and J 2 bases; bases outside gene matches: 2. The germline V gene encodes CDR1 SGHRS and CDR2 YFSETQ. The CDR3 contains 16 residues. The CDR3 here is CASSLATGTGANVLTF. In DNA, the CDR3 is TGCGCCAGCAGCTTGGCGACAGGGACTGGGGCCAACGTCCTGACTTTC. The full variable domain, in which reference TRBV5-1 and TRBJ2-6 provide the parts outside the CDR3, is KAGVTQTPRYLIKTRGQQVTLSCSPISGHRSVSWYQQTPGQGLQFLFEYFSETQRNKGNFPGRFSGRQFSNSRSEMNVSTLELGDSALYLCASSLATGTGANVLTFGAGSRLTVL.

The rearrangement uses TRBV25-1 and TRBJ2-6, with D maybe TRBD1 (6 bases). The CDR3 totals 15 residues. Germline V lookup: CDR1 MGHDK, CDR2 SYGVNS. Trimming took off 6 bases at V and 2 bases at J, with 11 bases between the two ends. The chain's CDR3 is CASRGAEAGANVLTF. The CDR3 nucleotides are TGTGCCAGCAGGGGGGCGGAAGCTGGGGCCAACGTCCTGACTTTC.

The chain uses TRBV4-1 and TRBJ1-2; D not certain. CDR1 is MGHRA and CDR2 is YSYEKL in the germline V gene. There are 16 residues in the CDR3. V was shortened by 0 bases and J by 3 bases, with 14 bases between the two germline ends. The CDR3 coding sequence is TGCGCCAGCAGCCAAGAGAGGGCAGGAACGGACTATGGCTACACCTTC. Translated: CASSQERAGTDYGYTF.

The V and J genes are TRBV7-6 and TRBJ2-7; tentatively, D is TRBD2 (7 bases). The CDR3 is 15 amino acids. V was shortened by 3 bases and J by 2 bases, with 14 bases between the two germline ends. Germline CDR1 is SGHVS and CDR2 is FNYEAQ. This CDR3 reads CASSLGAGLAYEQYF. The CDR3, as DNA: TGTGCCAGCAGCTTGGGGGCCGGACTAGCCTACGAGCAGTACTTC.

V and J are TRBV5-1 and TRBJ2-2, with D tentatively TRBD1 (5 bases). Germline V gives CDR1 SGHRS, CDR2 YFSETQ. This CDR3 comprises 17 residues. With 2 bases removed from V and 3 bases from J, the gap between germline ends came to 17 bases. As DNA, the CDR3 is TGCGCCAGCAGCTTCTCGACACCCATAGGGGACACCGGGGAGCTGTTTTTT. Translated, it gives CASSFSTPIGDTGELFF.

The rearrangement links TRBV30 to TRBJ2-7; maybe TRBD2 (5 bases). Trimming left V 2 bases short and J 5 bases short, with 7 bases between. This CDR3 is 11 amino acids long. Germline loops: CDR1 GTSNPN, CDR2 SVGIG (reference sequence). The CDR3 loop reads CAWSTRDEQYF. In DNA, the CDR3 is TGTGCCTGGAGTACGCGGGACGAGCAGTACTTC.

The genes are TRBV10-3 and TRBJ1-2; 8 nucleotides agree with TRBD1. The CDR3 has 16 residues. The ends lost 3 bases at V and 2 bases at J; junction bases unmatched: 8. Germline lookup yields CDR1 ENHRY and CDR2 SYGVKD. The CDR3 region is CAISERQGRINYGYTF. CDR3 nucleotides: TGTGCCATCAGTGAAAGACAGGGGCGGATAAACTATGGCTACACCTTC.

The CDR3 DNA reads as TGTGCCAGCAGACAAACAGGGGGCACCGGGGAGCTGTTTTTT. Protein: CASRQTGGTGELFF. The chain links TRBV7-2 to TRBJ2-2, with 8 bases that match TRBD1. The CDR3 contains 14 residues. Germline trimming cut 6 bases from V and 4 bases from J; bases unmatched to any gene: 4. The V gene's germline CDR1 is SGHTA and CDR2 FQGNSA. The complete variable domain, with remaining parts taken from reference TRBV7-2 and TRBJ2-2, reads GAGVSQSPSNKVTEKGKDVELRCDPISGHTALYWYRQSLGQGLEFLIYFQGNSAPDKSGLPSDRFSAERTGGSVSTLTIQRTQQEDSAVYLCASRQTGGTGELFFGEGSRLTVL.

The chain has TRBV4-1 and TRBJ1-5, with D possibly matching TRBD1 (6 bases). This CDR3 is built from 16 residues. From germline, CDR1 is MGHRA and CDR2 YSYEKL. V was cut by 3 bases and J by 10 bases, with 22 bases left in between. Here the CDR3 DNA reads TGCGCCAGCAGCCAGGATTTCGACAGGACGGCTTACCCCCAGCATTTT. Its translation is CASSQDFDRTAYPQHF.

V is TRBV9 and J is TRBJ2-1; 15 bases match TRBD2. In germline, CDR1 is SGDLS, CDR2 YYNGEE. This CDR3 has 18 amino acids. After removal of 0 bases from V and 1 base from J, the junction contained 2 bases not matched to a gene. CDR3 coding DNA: TGTGCCAGCAGCGTAGGGACTAGCGGGGGGGCTTCCTACAATGAGCAGTTCTTC. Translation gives CASSVGTSGGASYNEQFF. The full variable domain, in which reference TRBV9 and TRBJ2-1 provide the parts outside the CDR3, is DSGVTQTPKHLITATGQRVTLRCSPRSGDLSVYWYQQSLDQGLQFLIQYYNGEERAKGNILERFSAQQFPDLHSELNLSSLELGDSALYFCASSVGTSGGASYNEQFFGPGTRLTVL.

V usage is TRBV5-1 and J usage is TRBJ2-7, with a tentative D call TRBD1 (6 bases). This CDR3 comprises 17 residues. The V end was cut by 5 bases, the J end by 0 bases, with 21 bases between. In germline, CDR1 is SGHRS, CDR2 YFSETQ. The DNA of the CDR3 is TGCGCCAGCAGGGCGCCGGGACAAGGATCCCCCTCCTACGAGCAGTACTTC. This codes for CASRAPGQGSPSYEQYF.